This TCR beta chain was identified in a study of blood T cells in healthy people across ages (dated by TCRdb to 2014 to 2015). In terms of the full investigation: Template switching captured roughly one uniquely barcoded TCR beta cDNA molecule per two T cells in model experiments. To track age-related changes in TCR beta repertoire diversity, the study relied on deep sequencing normalized with unique cDNA molecular identifiers. Four age groups were formed from the donors: young (average roughly 15 years), middle-aged (around 37), aged (approximately 60) and long-lived (about 80). Donors of different ages were randomly distributed across sequencing lanes to avoid experimental bias. The study analyzed two additional independent replicas of 1 million unique cDNA reads from the same blood draw for two donors, one aged 18 to 29 and one aged 80 or older. General study outcomes and caveats: Donor CMV infection status was unknown, potentially confounding age-related changes in expanded clonotypes. Estimates of total diversity from one million sequenced T cells were regarded as lower bounds and underestimates. Compared with the aged group, the long-lived group had more naive CD4+ T cells, fewer expanded clones and increased TCR diversity, suggesting age selection. The percentage of naive T cells measured by flow cytometry correlated strongly with observed TCR beta diversity. Observed TCR beta diversity per million T cells fell roughly linearly with age, and a significant reduction was already apparent by age around 40. Because profiling used bulk unsorted PBMCs, naive and antigen-experienced compartments could not be compared conclusively.

About this clonotype itself: Its antigen is currently not known. The junction departs from the called germline gene at one end, perhaps through a read error.

The donors were some 39 Caucasian individuals from Russia, aged roughly 6 to 90 years, who were systemically healthy. Each donor gave around 9.9 milliliters of peripheral blood, collected into EDTA-treated Vacutainer tubes. Ficoll-Paque density-gradient centrifugation was used to isolate PBMCs, with at least 7 million per sample. Total RNA, at least 6 micrograms per sample, was extracted from PBMCs with Trizol reagent. Naive CD45RAhigh/CD27high T cell percentages were measured by flow cytometry on a PBMC aliquot from every donor. Library generation was performed with 5' RACE. A second PCR of about 7 to 12 cycles was performed with a sample-barcoded 5' primer and a J-beta primer mix. A template-switch 5' adaptor carrying 12 random nucleotides introduced a unique molecular identifier onto each TCR beta cDNA molecule. At least 2.5 million CDR3-containing paired-end reads were obtained from each sample. The Mint cDNA synthesis kit, primed by a TRBC-specific oligonucleotide, was used to synthesize first-strand cDNA from all RNA. All cDNA was treated with uracil-DNA glycosylase and then went through a first 18-cycle PCR with the universal primers M1SS and BC2_uni_R. The authors' pipeline ran thus. Normalization of each sample was performed by random selection of 1 million high-quality reads, each carrying a distinct molecular identifier. Instead of being binned into consensus sequences, reads with shared molecular identifiers were discarded. MiTCR, run with a Q25 quality threshold and the strictest error-elimination algorithm, handled CDR3 identification, clonotype clustering and error correction. A nonparametric unseen species model with Euler transformation was used to estimate a lower bound on total TCR beta diversity. TCRdb handled the public reads itself, with Q25 trimming in fastp and clone calling in MiXCR, and kept productive beta chains. Rows with one shared CDR3 protein collapse into an entry with the most common genes and DNA. V and J calls and clone size were set by TCRdb, not the authors. Within this sample are some 1,800,000 distinct CDR3 sequences, with about two fifths of them counted one time only. The ten largest account for 20% to 25% of the sample.

Its CDR3 holds 15 amino acids, cysteine through phenylalanine. Only the CDR3 part of the read is kept: 45 bases, read in frame from the first base. CDR1 and CDR2, per the germline V gene, are MGHRA and YSYEKL. The V and J genes are TRBV4-1 and TRBJ1-2, and TRBD1 may be the D gene, going by 6 matching bases. This sequence originates from a human donor in good health. Input material: blood. The DNA sequence is as follows: TGCGCCAGCAGCCAAGAACGGGGGGGCGCGATTGGCTGCACCTTC. This yields the protein CASSQERGGAIGCTF.